These 11 T cell receptor beta chains came from one sample sequenced in a study of T cell responses to AZD1222 COVID-19 vaccine. Clones were sequenced by immunoSEQ multiplex PCR, and TCRdb holds only the in-frame ones, with some missing. This sample has 100,000 to 150,000 clones, with roughly 85% found just once. The sample in question was peripheral blood, obtained on day 0 of MenACWY control vaccination. The receptors here all came from an adult in good health.

This clone was seen once. This chain uses TRBV4-1 with TRBJ2-7; 15 bases are shared with TRBD2. This CDR3 comprises 16 residues. The germline V gene encodes CDR1 MGHRA and CDR2 YSYEKL. The junction had 2 bases not matched to a gene; V was cut back by 1 base and J by 4 bases. CDR3 in DNA: TGCGCCAGCAGCCAAGGGGGACTAGCGGGGGGATACGAGCAGTACTTC. This sequence encodes CASSQGGLAGGYEQYF.

The CDR3 loop is CASSEGGTGGEKLFF. CDR3 in DNA: TGTGCCAGCAGCGAAGGGGGGACAGGGGGGGAAAAACTGTTTTTT. The gene calls are TRBV25-1 and TRBJ1-4; TRBD1 matches 11 bases. Unmatched junction bases numbered 8, after V lost 6 bases and J lost 8 bases. This CDR3 has 15 residues. Germline V gene lookup returns CDR1 MGHDK and CDR2 SYGVNS. Full variable domain (remainder filled in from reference TRBV25-1 and TRBJ1-4): EADIYQTPRYLVIGTGKKITLECSQTMGHDKMYWYQQDPGMELHLIHYSYGVNSTEKGDLSSESTVSRIRTEHFPLTLESARPSHTSQYLCASSEGGTGGEKLFFGSGTQLSVL.

The genes are TRBV6-5 and TRBJ2-5; 8 positions match TRBD1. The CDR3 spans 13 residues. The ends lost 6 bases at V and 4 bases at J; junction bases unmatched: 4. The germline gives CDR1 MNHEY, CDR2 SVGAGI. CDR3 DNA sequence: TGTGCCAGCAGCGTCGGGACAGGAGAGACCCAGTACTTC. Translated, it gives CASSVGTGETQYF.

To note about this clone: At the DNA level, this CDR3 is encoded by other sequences in the same sample as well. The CDR3, as DNA: TGTGCCAGCAGCTTAGGCCTAGCGGGAGTAGGATACGAGCAGTACTTC. Encoded protein: CASSLGLAGVGYEQYF. The V gene is TRBV7-2, the J gene TRBJ2-7, with 10 positions matching TRBD2. Germline V gives CDR1 SGHTA, CDR2 FQGNSA. This CDR3 is built from 16 residues. The J segment lost 4 bases and the V segment lost 1 base, leaving 7 bases of the junction unmatched. Looking up the rest from reference TRBV7-2 and TRBJ2-7 gives the full variable domain: GAGVSQSPSNKVTEKGKDVELRCDPISGHTALYWYRQSLGQGLEFLIYFQGNSAPDKSGLPSDRFSAERTGGSVSTLTIQRTQQEDSAVYLCASSLGLAGVGYEQYFGPGTRLTVT.

V and J are TRBV9 and TRBJ2-7, with D unclear. Germline loops: CDR1 SGDLS, CDR2 YYNGEE. V lost 4 bases and J lost 0, with 11 bases in between. There are 14 residues in the CDR3. CDR3 DNA sequence: TGTGCCAGCAGCCCCCTTCTGCACTCCTACGAGCAGTACTTC. Amino acid sequence: CASSPLLHSYEQYF.

The chain has TRBV27 and TRBJ2-7; 10 bases are shared with TRBD1. The CDR3 totals 14 residues. Germline V gene data show CDR1 as MNHEY and CDR2 as SMNVEV (reference sequence). V was pared by 3 bases and J by 9 bases, with 8 bases of the junction left unmatched. CDR3 sequence: CASSFGTGELVQYF. The CDR3 DNA reads as TGTGCCAGCAGTTTCGGGACAGGGGAATTAGTGCAGTACTTC.

The chain recombines TRBV4-1 with TRBJ2-7, with TRBD1 matching over 9 bases. This CDR3 contains 16 residues. Germline CDR1 MGHRA, CDR2 YSYEKL. Losses at the gene ends were 4 bases for V and 4 bases for J; bases not matched to a gene: 11. The CDR3 sequence is CASSLITGTGKYEQYF. Written as DNA, the CDR3 is TGCGCCAGCAGCCTAATTACCGGGACAGGGAAGTACGAGCAGTACTTC.

This chain connects TRBV27 to TRBJ2-7; 7 bases line up with TRBD2. In germline, CDR1 is MNHEY, CDR2 SMNVEV (reference sequence). After removal of 2 bases from V and 0 bases from J, the junction contained 4 bases not matched to a gene. The CDR3 spans 15 residues. The CDR3 region is CASSLASGPSYEQYF. DNA of the CDR3: TGTGCCAGCAGTTTAGCTAGCGGACCCTCCTACGAGCAGTACTTC.

This clone has a single count. The J gene is TRBJ1-4, the V gene TRBV19, with TRBD1 matching over 7 bases. Germline CDR1 LNHDA, CDR2 SQIVND (reference sequence). V dropped 6 bases and J dropped 3; count of bases not matched to a gene: 4. The CDR3 is made up of 14 amino acids. The chain's CDR3 is CASRSDRANEKLFF. CDR3 nucleotides: TGTGCCAGTAGATCCGACAGGGCTAATGAAAAACTGTTTTTT.

The chain links TRBV11-2 to TRBJ2-7, with D maybe TRBD2 (6 bases). CDR3 length equals 12 residues. CDR1 and CDR2 from the germline V gene are SGHAT and FQNNGV. V dropped 4 bases and J dropped 9 bases, with 13 bases sitting between them. The CDR3 sequence is CASSSGGLGQYF. The CDR3 coding sequence is TGTGCCAGCAGCTCCGGGGGTCTTGGGCAGTACTTC.

This chain links TRBV7-2 with TRBJ2-7; possibly TRBD1 for D (6 bases). This CDR3 spans 12 amino acids. Trimming shortened V by 5 bases and J by 4 bases, and 9 bases separated the two germline ends. The germline gives CDR1 SGHTA, CDR2 FQGNSA. The CDR3 sequence: CASSLTGYEQYF. The CDR3 DNA sequence: TGTGCCAGCAGCCTGACAGGTTACGAGCAGTACTTC.